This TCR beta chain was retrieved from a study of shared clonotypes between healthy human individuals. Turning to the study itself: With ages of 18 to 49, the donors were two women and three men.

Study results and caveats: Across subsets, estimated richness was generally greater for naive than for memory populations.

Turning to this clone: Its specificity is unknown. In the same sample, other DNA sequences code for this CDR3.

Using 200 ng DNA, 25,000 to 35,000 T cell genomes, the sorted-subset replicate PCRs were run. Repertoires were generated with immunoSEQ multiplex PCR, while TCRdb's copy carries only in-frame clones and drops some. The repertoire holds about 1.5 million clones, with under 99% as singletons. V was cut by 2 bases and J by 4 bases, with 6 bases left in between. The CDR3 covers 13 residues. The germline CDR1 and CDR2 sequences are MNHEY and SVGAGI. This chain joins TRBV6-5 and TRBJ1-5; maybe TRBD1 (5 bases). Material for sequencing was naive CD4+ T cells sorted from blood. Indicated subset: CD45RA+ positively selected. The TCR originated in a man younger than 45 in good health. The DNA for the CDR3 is TGTGCCAGCAGTTACCGGGGGAATCAGCCCCAGCATTTT. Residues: CASSYRGNQPQHF.